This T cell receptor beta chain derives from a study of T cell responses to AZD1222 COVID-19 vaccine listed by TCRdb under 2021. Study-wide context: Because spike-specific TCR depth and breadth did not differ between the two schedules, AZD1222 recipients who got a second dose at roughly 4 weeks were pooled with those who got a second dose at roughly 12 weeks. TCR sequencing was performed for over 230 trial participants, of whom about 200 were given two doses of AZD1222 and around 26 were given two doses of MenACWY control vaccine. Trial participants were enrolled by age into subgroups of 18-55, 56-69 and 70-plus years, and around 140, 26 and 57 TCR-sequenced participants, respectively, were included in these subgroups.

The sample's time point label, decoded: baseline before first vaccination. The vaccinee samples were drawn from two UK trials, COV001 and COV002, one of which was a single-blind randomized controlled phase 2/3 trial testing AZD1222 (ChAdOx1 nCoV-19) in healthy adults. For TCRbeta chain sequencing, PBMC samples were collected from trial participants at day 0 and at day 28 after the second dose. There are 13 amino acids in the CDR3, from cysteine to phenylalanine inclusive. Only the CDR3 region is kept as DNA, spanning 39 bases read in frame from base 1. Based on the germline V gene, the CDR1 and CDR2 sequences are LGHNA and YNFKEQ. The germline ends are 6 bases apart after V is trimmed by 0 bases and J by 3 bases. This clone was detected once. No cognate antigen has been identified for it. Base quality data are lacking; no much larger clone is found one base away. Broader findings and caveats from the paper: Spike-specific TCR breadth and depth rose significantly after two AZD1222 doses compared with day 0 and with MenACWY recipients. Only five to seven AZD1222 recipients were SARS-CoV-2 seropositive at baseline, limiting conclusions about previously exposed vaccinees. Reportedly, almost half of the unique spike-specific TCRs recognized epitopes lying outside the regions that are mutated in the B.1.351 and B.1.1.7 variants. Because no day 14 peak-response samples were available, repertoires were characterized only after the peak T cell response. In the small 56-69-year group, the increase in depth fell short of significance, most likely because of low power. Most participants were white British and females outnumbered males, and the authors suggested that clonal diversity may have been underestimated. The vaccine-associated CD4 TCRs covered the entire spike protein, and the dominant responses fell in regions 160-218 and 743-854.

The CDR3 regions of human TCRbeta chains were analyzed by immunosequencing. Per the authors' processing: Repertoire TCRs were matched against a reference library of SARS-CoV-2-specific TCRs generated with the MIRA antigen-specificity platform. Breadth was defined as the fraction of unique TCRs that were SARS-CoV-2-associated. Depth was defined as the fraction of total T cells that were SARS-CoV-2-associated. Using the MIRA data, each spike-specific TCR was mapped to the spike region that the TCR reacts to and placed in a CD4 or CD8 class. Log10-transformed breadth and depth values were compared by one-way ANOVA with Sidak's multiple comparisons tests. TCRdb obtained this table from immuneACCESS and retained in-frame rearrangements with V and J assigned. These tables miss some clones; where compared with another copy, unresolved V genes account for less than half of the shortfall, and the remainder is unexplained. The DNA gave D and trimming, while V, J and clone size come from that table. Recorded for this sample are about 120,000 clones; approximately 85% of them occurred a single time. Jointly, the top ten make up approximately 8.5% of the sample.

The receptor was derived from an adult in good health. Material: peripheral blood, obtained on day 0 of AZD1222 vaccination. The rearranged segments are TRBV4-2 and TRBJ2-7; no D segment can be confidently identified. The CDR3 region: CASSQEQFYEQYF. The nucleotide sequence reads TGTGCCAGCAGCCAAGAACAGTTCTACGAGCAGTACTTC.